These 12 T cell receptor beta chains were sequenced from one sample in a study of CD8 T cells in Susac syndrome. Random hexamers were used to reverse transcribe the RNA input (roughly 0.5 to 1 ug). TCRdb called the immunoSEQ multiplex PCR reads again in MiXCR, with one record for every CDR3 protein. Of 65,000 to 95,000 distinct CDR3 sequences in the sample, approximately 93% were seen once. The sequenced material came from CD8+ T cells from PBMCs. Receptors originate from a human donor with Susac syndrome.

V is TRBV7-2 and J is TRBJ1-2; 7 bases are shared with TRBD1. The CDR3 is 15 amino acids. The germline V gene encodes CDR1 SGHTA and CDR2 FQGNSA. The junction had 9 bases not matched to a gene; V was cut back by 5 bases and J by 3 bases. CDR3 in DNA: TGTGCCAGCAGCCACCCTGGACAGGCCTACTATGGCTACACCTTC. As protein: CASSHPGQAYYGYTF.

The rearrangement links TRBV5-4 to TRBJ1-5, with TRBD1 as a possible D gene (6 bases). CDR1 is SGHNT and CDR2 is YYREEE in the germline V gene (reference sequence). CDR3 length: 15 residues. V was trimmed by 0 bases and J by 1 base, leaving 8 bases between them. The CDR3: CASSLGGASNQPQHF. The CDR3 coding sequence is TGTGCCAGCAGCTTGGGGGGGGCCAGCAATCAGCCCCAGCATTTT.

This clonotype was seen only once. This chain uses TRBV11-1 with TRBJ2-1; D ambiguous. Germline V gene sequence: CDR1 SGHAT, CDR2 FQDESV (reference sequence). Trimming took 4 bases from V and 3 from J, leaving 10 bases between them. The CDR3 spans 14 residues. The CDR3 DNA reads as TGTGCCAGCAGCTCACCGGGTTACTACAATGAGCAGTTCTTC. Its protein is CASSSPGYYNEQFF.

The rearrangement links TRBV5-6 to TRBJ2-2; D gene ambiguous. The CDR3 is made up of 13 amino acids. V lost 1 base and J lost 6, with 7 bases in between. Germline-derived CDR1 and CDR2 are SGHDT and YYEEEE. The CDR3 sequence: CASSLSLAGELFF. DNA for the CDR3: TGTGCCAGCAGCTTGAGTCTAGCCGGGGAGCTGTTTTTT.

This clonotype is a singleton in its sample. The rearrangement joins TRBV29-1 to TRBJ2-7; TRBD2 matches 10 bases. V lost 6 bases to trimming and J lost 4 bases; unmatched junction nucleotides: 27. CDR1 SQVTM and CDR2 ANQGSEA come from the germline V gene. There are 20 residues in the CDR3. CDR3 sequence reads: CSVDIPGGKYLAGDGYEQYF. The CDR3 coding sequence is TGCAGCGTAGATATCCCGGGGGGCAAGTATCTAGCGGGAGATGGGTACGAGCAGTACTTC.

CDR3 nucleotides: TGTGCCAGCAGTACAGCTTGGGGGGTTTACTCCTACGAGCAGTACTTC. It codes for CASSTAWGVYSYEQYF. This chain uses TRBV27 with TRBJ2-7; maybe TRBD2 (6 bases). This CDR3 is built from 16 residues. Germline V CDR1 and CDR2: MNHEY, SMNVEV (reference sequence). The V and J ends lost 5 bases and 0 bases respectively, with 17 bases between them.

The chain links TRBV28 to TRBJ2-1, with 9 bases that match TRBD2. J was trimmed by 4 bases and V by 8 bases; bases with no gene match: 6. CDR1 MDHEN and CDR2 SYDVKM come from the germline V gene. The CDR3 is 14 residues long. CDR3 loop: CASAQREVYNEQFF. In nucleotides, the CDR3 is TGTGCCAGCGCGCAGCGGGAGGTATACAATGAGCAGTTCTTC.

J is TRBJ2-5 and V is TRBV12-3 or TRBV12-4, with no clear D. The CDR3 totals 13 residues. Trimming left V 6 bases short and J 5 bases short, with 13 bases between. The CDR3 loop is CASSPSHAETQYF. The CDR3 region has the DNA TGTGCCAGCAGCCCATCCCACGCGGAGACCCAGTACTTC.

This sequence joins TRBV7-9 and TRBJ1-4; no clear D gene. The V end was cut by 1 base, the J end by 11 bases, with 8 bases between. There are 12 residues in the CDR3. From germline, CDR1 is SEHNR and CDR2 FQNEAQ (reference sequence). CDR3 amino acids: CASSLEGQKLFF. DNA for the CDR3: TGTGCCAGCAGCTTAGAGGGTCAGAAACTGTTTTTT.

This chain uses TRBV9 with TRBJ2-2, with TRBD2 matching 10 bases. CDR1 is SGDLS and CDR2 is YYNGEE in the germline V gene. The junction had 7 bases not matched to a gene; V was cut back by 2 bases and J by 3 bases. The CDR3 consists of 17 residues. The chain's CDR3 is CASSVPRTSGHTGELFF. In DNA, the CDR3 is TGTGCCAGCAGCGTTCCCCGGACTAGCGGCCACACCGGGGAGCTGTTTTTT.

The chain uses TRBV23-1 and TRBJ1-5; 7 bases are a match to TRBD1. TRBV23-1 is assigned to the ORF class and has an uncertain function. This CDR3 has 17 residues. J was trimmed by 3 bases and V by 3 bases; bases with no gene match: 11. The CDR3, as DNA: TGCGCCAGCAGTCACCTACAGGGGTCCTTATTCAATCAGCCCCAGCATTTT. Encoded protein: CASSHLQGSLFNQPQHF.

V gene TRBV7-9 combines with J gene TRBJ1-1, with no clear D. This CDR3 comprises 8 residues. CDR1 is SEHNR, CDR2 FQNEAQ, per germline (reference sequence). V was cut by 8 bases and J by 11 bases, with 6 bases left in between. The CDR3 DNA is TGTGCCAGCGACCAGGCTTTCTTT. This sequence encodes CASDQAFF. Full variable domain (rest looked up from reference TRBV7-9 and TRBJ1-1): DTGVSQNPRHKITKRGQNVTFRCDPISEHNRLYWYRQTLGQGPEFLTYFQNEAQLEKSRLLSDRFSAERPKGSFSTLEIQRTEQGDSAMYLCASDQAFFGQGTRLTVV.